This T cell receptor (beta chain) was retrieved from a study of spatial heterogeneity in lung cancer. V trimming: 8 bases; J trimming: 9 bases; junction bases outside the gene matches: 15. CDR1 is MNHEY, CDR2 SVGAGI, per germline. This CDR3 region has 15 residues. MiXCR, applied by TCRdb to the 5' RACE reads, yields one record per CDR3 protein. The sample shows around 87,000 distinct CDR3 sequences, roughly 12% of them seen only once. The sample's time point: sample taken at primary tumor resection. Samples were obtained from 65 to 80 donors, all untreated early-stage non-small cell lung cancer patients. Material for sequencing was whole RNA from tumor, nontumor lung or frozen PBMC, left unsorted.

The input for sequencing was PBMCs, taken at surgery. V usage is TRBV6-5 and J usage is TRBJ2-1; the match to TRBD2 covers 8 bases. This receptor was taken from a male donor with early-stage non-small cell lung cancer. The CDR3 protein is CASRFGGALRSEQFF. The DNA for the CDR3 is TGTGCCAGCCGTTTCGGGGGGGCCTTAAGGAGTGAGCAGTTCTTC.